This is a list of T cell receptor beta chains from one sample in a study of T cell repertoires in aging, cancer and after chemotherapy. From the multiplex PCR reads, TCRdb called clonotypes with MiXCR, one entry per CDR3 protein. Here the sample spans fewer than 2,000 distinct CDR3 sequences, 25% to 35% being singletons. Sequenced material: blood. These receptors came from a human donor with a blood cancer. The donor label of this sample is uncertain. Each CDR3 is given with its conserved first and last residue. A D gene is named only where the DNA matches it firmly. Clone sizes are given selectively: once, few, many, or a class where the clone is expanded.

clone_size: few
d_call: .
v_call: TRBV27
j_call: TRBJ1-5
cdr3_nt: TGTGCCAGCAGTCACAGGGATAGCAATCAGCCCCAGCATTTT
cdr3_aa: CASSHRDSNQPQHF

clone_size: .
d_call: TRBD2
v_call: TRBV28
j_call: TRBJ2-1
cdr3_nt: TGTGCCAGCAGATCTGAACTAGCGGGAGGGGGCTCTGAGCAGTTCTTC
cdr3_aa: CASRSELAGGGSEQFF

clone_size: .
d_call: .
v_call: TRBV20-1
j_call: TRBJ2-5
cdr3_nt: TGCAGTGCTCCCTCGTCGGCCAACCAAGATCCCCAAGAGACCCAGTACTTC
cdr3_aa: CSAPSSANQDPQETQYF

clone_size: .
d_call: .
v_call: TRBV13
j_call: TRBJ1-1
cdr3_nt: TGTGCCAGCAGCGAGACAGGACTTACTGAAGCTTTCTTT
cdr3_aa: CASSETGLTEAFF

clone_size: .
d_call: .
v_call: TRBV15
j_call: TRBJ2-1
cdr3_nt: TGTGCCACCAGCAGGCGGGAAAACCATGAGCAGTTCTTC
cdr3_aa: CATSRRENHEQFF

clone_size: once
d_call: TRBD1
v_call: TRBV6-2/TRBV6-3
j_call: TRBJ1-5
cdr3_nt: TGTGCCAGCCGCGGGACAGCCAGAGGCCAGCCCCAGCATTTT
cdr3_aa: CASRGTARGQPQHF

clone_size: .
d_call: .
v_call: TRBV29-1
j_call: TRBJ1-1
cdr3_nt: TGCAGCGTTGAAGATGCTGCGGGACTAGGGGCGAAAGCTTTCTTT
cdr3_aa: CSVEDAAGLGAKAFF

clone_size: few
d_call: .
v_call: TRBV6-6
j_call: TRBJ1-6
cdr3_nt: TGTGCCACTCGCGGGGGGGCGAATAATTCACCCCTCCACTTT
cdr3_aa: CATRGGANNSPLHF

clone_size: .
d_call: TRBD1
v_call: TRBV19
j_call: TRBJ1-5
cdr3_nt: TGTGCCAGTACTCAAAGCGGACAGGCCTTTAGCAATCAGCCCCAGCATTTT
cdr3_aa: CASTQSGQAFSNQPQHF

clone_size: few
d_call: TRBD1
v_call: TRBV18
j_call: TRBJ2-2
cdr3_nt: TGTGCCAGCTCCCACCCGACAGGGGTGGACACCGGGGAGCTGTTTTTT
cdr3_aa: CASSHPTGVDTGELFF

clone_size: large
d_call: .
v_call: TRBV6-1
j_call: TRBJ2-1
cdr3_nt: TGTGCCAGCAACACTAGGAAAACCCACAATGAGCAGTTCTTC
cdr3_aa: CASNTRKTHNEQFF

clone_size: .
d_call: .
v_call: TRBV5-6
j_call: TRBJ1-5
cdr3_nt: TGTGCCAGCAGCTCAGGTGGCCTGAGGATTAATCAGCCCCAGCATTTT
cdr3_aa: CASSSGGLRINQPQHF

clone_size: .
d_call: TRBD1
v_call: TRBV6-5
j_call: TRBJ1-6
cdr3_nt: TGTGCCAGCAGTTACGTTATACAGGGGAATTCACCCCTCCACTTT
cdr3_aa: CASSYVIQGNSPLHF

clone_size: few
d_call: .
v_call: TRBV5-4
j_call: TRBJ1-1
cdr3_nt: TGTGCCAGCAGCTCCCCTTTGAACACTGAAGCTTTCTTT
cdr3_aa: CASSSPLNTEAFF

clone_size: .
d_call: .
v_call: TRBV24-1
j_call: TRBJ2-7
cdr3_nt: TGTGCCACCAGTGCTGGGTGGAGCGAGCAGTACTTC
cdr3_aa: CATSAGWSEQYF

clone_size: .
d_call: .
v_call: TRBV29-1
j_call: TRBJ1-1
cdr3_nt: TGCAGCGGCTCCAGGGGAAACACTGAAGCTTTCTTT
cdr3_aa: CSGSRGNTEAFF

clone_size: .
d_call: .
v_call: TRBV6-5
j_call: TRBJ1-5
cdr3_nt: TGTGCCAGCAGTCTGGACTTAACGGGCAATCAGCCCCGGCATTTT
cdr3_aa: CASSLDLTGNQPRHF

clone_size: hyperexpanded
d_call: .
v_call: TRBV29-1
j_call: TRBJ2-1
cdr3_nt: TGCAGCGTTACGCAGCATGAGCAGTTCTTC
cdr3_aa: CSVTQHEQFF

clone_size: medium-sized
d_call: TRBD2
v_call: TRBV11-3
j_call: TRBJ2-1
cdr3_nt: TGTGCCAGCAGCTTTAGCGGGCACAATGAGCAGTTCTTC
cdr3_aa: CASSFSGHNEQFF

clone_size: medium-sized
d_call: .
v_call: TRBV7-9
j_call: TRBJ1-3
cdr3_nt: TGTGCCAGCGGGACTGGTTCTGGAAACACCATATATTTT
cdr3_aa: CASGTGSGNTIYF

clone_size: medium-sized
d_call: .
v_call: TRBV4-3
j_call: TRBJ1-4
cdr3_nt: TGCGCCAGCAGCCAAGATATAGGGTCTAATGAAAAACTGTTTTTT
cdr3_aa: CASSQDIGSNEKLFF

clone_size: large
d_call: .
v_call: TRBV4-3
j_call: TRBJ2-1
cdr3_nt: TGCGCCAGCAGCCAAGCAGGGACGAGCTCCTACAATGAGCAGTTCTTC
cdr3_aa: CASSQAGTSSYNEQFF

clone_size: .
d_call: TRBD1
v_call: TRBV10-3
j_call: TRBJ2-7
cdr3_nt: TGTGCCATCAGTGCTTCCGGGACAGGGCACGAGCAGTACTTC
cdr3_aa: CAISASGTGHEQYF

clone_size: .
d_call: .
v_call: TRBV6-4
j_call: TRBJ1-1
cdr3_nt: TGTGCCAGCAAAGGGGTGGGGAACACTGAAGCTTTCTTT
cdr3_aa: CASKGVGNTEAFF

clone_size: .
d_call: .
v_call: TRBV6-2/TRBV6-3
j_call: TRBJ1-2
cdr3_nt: TGTGCCAGCAGTGACTTATATGGCTACACCTTC
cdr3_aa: CASSDLYGYTF

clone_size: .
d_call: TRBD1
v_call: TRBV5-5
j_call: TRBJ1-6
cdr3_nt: TGTGCCAGCAGCCTACAGGGGAGAGGAGTTTCACCCCTCCACTTT
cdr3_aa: CASSLQGRGVSPLHF

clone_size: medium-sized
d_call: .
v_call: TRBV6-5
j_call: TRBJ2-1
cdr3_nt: TGTGCCAGCAGTTGTTCCCCCTTC
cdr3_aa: CASSCSPF

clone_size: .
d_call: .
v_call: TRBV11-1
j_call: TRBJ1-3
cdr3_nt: TGTGCCAGCAGGGGGGGCAGCTCTGGAAACACCATATATTTT
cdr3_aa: CASRGGSSGNTIYF

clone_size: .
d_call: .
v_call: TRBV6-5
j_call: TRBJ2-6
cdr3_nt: TGTGCCAGCAGGCGTGCCTCTGGGGCCAACGTCCTGACTTTC
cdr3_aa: CASRRASGANVLTF

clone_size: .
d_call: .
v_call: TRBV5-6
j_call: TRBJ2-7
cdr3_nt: TGTGCCAGCAGTGAGCAGGGACCTTCCGAGCAGTACTTC
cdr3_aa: CASSEQGPSEQYF

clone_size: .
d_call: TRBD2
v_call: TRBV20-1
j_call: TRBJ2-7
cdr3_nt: TGCAGTGCTAGCGCCATCGGACTAGCGGGAGAATGGTCCTACGAGCAGTACTTC
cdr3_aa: CSASAIGLAGEWSYEQYF

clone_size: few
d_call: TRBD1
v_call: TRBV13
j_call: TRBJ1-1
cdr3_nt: TGTGCCAGCAGCCCTAGCGGGACAGGGCCCACTGAAGCTTTCTTT
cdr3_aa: CASSPSGTGPTEAFF

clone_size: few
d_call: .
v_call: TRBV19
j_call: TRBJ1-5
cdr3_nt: TGTGCCAGTAGCACAAGGGGATCTGATCAGCCCCAGCATTTT
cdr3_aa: CASSTRGSDQPQHF

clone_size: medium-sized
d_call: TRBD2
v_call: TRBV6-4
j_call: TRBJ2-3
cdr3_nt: TGTGCCAGCAGTGAGTGGCTAGCGGCAGATACGCAGTATTTT
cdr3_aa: CASSEWLAADTQYF

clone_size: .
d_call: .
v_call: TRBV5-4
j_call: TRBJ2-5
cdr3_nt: TGTGCCAGCAGCTTGAAGATTCAAGAGACCCAGTACTTC
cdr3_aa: CASSLKIQETQYF

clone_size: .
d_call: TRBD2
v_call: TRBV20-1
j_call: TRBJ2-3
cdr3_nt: TGCAGTGCTAGTACCGGGACTAGCGGGGCAGATACGCAGTATTTT
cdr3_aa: CSASTGTSGADTQYF

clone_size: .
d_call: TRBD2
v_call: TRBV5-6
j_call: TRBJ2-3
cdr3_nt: TGTGCCAGCAGCAAATATAGCGGGGGCACAGATACGCAGTATTTT
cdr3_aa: CASSKYSGGTDTQYF

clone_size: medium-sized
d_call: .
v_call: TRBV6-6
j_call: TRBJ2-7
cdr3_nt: TGTGCCAGCAGTTACTCCAGAAGCTACGAGCAGTACTTC
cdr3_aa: CASSYSRSYEQYF

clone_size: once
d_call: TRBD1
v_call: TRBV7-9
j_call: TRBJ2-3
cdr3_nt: TGTGCCAGCAGCTCCGGACAGGTCCACGCTTTCGATACGCAGTATTTT
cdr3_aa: CASSSGQVHAFDTQYF

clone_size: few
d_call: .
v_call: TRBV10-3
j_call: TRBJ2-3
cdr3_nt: TGTGCCATCAGTGAGTCTAAGGGAAATATATTTAGCACAGATACGCAGTATTTT
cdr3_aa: CAISESKGNIFSTDTQYF

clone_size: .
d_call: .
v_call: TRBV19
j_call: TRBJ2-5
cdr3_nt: TGTGCCAGTAGTATTTGGCAGGGAGGCGAGACCCAGTACTTC
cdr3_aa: CASSIWQGGETQYF

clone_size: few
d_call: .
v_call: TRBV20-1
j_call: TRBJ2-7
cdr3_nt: TGCAGTGCTAGTCCTCAGGGACCCTACGAGCAGTACTTC
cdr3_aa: CSASPQGPYEQYF

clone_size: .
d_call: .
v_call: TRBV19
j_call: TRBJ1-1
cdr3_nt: TGTGCCAGTAGTATCGGGGGGATGATGAACACTGAAGCTTTCTTT
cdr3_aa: CASSIGGMMNTEAFF

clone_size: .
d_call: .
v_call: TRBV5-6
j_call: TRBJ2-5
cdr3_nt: TGCGCCAGCAGCTTGGTAGGAGGGGGAGAGACCCAGTACTTC
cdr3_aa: CASSLVGGGETQYF

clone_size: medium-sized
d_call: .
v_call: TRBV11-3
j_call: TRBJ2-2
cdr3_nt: TGTGCAGTCACCGGGGAAAGGGGAGACGGGGAGCTGTTTTTT
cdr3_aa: CAVTGERGDGELFF

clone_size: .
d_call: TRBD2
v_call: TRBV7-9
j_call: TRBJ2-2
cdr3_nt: TGTGCCAGCAGCTCACCGGGACTAGCGGGAGGGAACACCGGGGAGCTGTTTTTT
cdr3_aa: CASSSPGLAGGNTGELFF

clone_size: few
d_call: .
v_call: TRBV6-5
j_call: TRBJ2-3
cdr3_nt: TGTGCCAGCAGCCGTGGTACTAGCACAGATACGCAGTATTTT
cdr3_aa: CASSRGTSTDTQYF

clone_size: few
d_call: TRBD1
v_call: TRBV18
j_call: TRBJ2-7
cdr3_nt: TGTGCCAGTTCCAGGGGGCCAGGGTACGAGCAGTACTTC
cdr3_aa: CASSRGPGYEQYF

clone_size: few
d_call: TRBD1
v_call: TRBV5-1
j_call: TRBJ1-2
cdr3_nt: TGCGCCAGCCGCACCGGGACAGGGGTGGGCTATGGCTACACCTTC
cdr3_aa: CASRTGTGVGYGYTF

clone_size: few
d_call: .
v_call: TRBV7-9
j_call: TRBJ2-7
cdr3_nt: TGTGCCAGCAGCTCCCCTGGGGGATACGAGCAGTACTTC
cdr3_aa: CASSSPGGYEQYF